Listed below are T cell receptor beta chains from one sample, sequenced in a study of T cell repertoires in cytomegalovirus infection. TCRdb re-called the reads through MiXCR, storing one row per CDR3 protein. Of approximately 750,000 distinct CDR3 sequences in the sample, 35% to 40% were seen once. Sequencing input: PBMCs. The receptor set was obtained from a human donor in good health (CMV status not recorded). Some clones in this sample may be carry-over from other donors' samples. The CDR3 runs from the conserved cysteine through the conserved F or W. D genes are given only for firm matches. Expanded clones get a size class; other rows say once, few or many, or leave the size out.

D	size	V	J	length	CDR3
NA	NA	TRBV7-2	TRBJ1-4	16	CASSLGNRVTNEKLFF
TRBD2	many	TRBV5-4	TRBJ2-1	19	CASSLAASGRSGSYNEQFF
NA	NA	TRBV11-2	TRBJ2-3	16	CASSLGEDISTDTQYF
NA	NA	TRBV12-3/TRBV12-4	TRBJ2-7	15	CASSPQVGGSYEQYF
NA	NA	TRBV5-4	TRBJ1-2	15	CASSLPSRVEAGYTF
TRBD1	NA	TRBV5-6	TRBJ1-6	14	CASRSGTGDSPLHF
NA	NA	TRBV7-8	TRBJ2-5	12	CASSPRVETQYF
NA	NA	TRBV24-1	TRBJ1-2	15	CATSDSHVTGYGYTF
NA	NA	TRBV4-1	TRBJ1-1	14	CASSKDMLNTEAFF
NA	NA	TRBV12-3/TRBV12-4	TRBJ2-4	13	CASSSSAKNIQYF
TRBD2	few	TRBV28	TRBJ2-7	13	CASSLLTSGEQYF
TRBD1	few	TRBV19	TRBJ1-6	14	CASSTTGGVSPLHF
NA	few	TRBV27	TRBJ1-1	13	CASTGTSNTEAFF
NA	NA	TRBV28	TRBJ2-6	14	CASRRQSGANVLTF
NA	NA	TRBV5-1	TRBJ1-3	17	CASSLSSGRNSGNTIYF
TRBD2	NA	TRBV7-2	TRBJ2-7	14	CASRLAGGPGEQYF
NA	few	TRBV6-2/TRBV6-3	TRBJ1-1	11	CASSYATEAFF
TRBD2	few	TRBV7-6	TRBJ2-5	16	CASSLVRREGRETQYF
TRBD2	NA	TRBV20-1	TRBJ2-1	14	CSAPTSGSFHEQFF
NA	NA	TRBV27	TRBJ2-7	14	CASGYRAPPYEQYF
NA	few	TRBV6-1	TRBJ2-1	17	CASSYNLIHGSYNEQFF
TRBD1	few	TRBV10-3	TRBJ2-2	16	CAISGATGANTGELFF
NA	many	TRBV7-6	TRBJ2-7	13	CASSLLQGDEQYF
NA	many	TRBV7-2	TRBJ2-2	15	CASSSFGPQTGELFF
NA	few	TRBV20-1	TRBJ2-3	15	CSASAPGFYRGTQYF
TRBD2	NA	TRBV5-3	TRBJ2-7	15	CASSSGLAGYYEQYF
NA	NA	TRBV25-1	TRBJ1-1	13	CASSPQGIAEALF
TRBD2	NA	TRBV7-9	TRBJ2-3	19	CASSPPLWSGEYFTDTQYF
NA	NA	TRBV7-3	TRBJ2-1	16	CASSLNVGPGEAEQFF
TRBD2	NA	TRBV11-3	TRBJ2-3	14	CASSRDTSADTQYF
TRBD1	NA	TRBV7-2	TRBJ1-5	19	CASSLAAGTGPYSNQPQHF
TRBD1	NA	TRBV4-2	TRBJ1-2	15	CASSQDVQGGDGYTF
NA	many	TRBV7-6	TRBJ2-7	15	CASSPNSGPGYEQYF
NA	few	TRBV12-3/TRBV12-4	TRBJ1-6	14	CASREDSRNSPLHF
NA	few	TRBV19	TRBJ2-5	14	CASSIYSVGETQYF
NA	NA	TRBV4-1	TRBJ2-6	16	CASSQVSGAGANVLTF
TRBD1	NA	TRBV12-3/TRBV12-4	TRBJ2-7	14	CASARGPLLYEQYF
NA	few	TRBV20-1	TRBJ1-3	11	CSAERGNTIYF